One and the same sample provided the 21 T cell receptor beta chains below, sequenced in a study of human T cells and chemical hapten exposure. One entry per CDR3 protein results from TCRdb running MiXCR on the RACE reads. The table lists more than 75,000 distinct CDR3 sequences, about a tenth of them singletons. The time point denotes: patch test 2, 6 weeks after DPC sensitization. The treatment: therapeutic diphenylcyclopropenone sensitization with weekly scalp DPC. The sequencing used whole blood, collected in connection with sensitization to the hapten diphenylcyclopropenone (DPC). These receptors were taken from a woman aged 40-49 years with alopecia areata. Some clones in this sample may be carry-over from other donors' samples.

This clonotype showed up many times. This rearrangement joins TRBV7-2 to TRBJ2-1, with D unresolved. The germline V gene encodes CDR1 SGHTA and CDR2 FQGNSA. The CDR3 spans 12 residues. V lost 5 bases and J 10 bases, leaving 12 bases between the germline ends. DNA for the CDR3: TGTGCCAGCAGCCTCGGAACAATCGAGCAGTTCTTC. It codes for CASSLGTIEQFF.

There are many counts of this clonotype. The chain links TRBV27 to TRBJ2-3, with 12 bases lining up with TRBD2. CDR3 length equals 16 residues. Trimming cost V 4 bases and J 1 base; bases outside gene matches: 3. Germline V gives CDR1 MNHEY, CDR2 SMNVEV (reference sequence). In DNA, the CDR3 is TGTGCCAGCAGTTCTCGACTAGCGGGAGGCACAGATACGCAGTATTTT. The encoded protein is CASSSRLAGGTDTQYF.

The rearrangement links TRBV12-3 or TRBV12-4 to TRBJ2-3; 10 positions agree with TRBD2. V shed 5 bases, J shed 4 bases, and the junction held 3 bases outside the gene matches. CDR3 length: 14 residues. The CDR3 here is CASSPSGSADTQYF. The CDR3 DNA reads TGTGCCAGCAGTCCTAGCGGGAGCGCAGATACGCAGTATTTT.

The CDR3 nucleotides read TGTGCCAGCAGCCGAGACCTCACTGAAGCTTTCTTT. Translation gives CASSRDLTEAFF. The chain couples TRBV11-2 to TRBJ1-1; D gene ambiguous. The CDR3 sequence is 12 residues long. Germline V gives CDR1 SGHAT, CDR2 FQNNGV. V was pared by 5 bases and J by 4 bases, with 8 bases between.

As for this clonotype: This clone may be a read error of a much larger clone one base away. This chain connects TRBV18 to TRBJ1-3; no firm D call. V lost 8 bases and J 0 bases, leaving 11 bases between the germline ends. The CDR3 loop spans 14 amino acids. Per the germline V gene, CDR1 is KGHSH and CDR2 is LQKENI. The CDR3 DNA reads TGTGCCAGCCGAGACGGGAACTCTGGAAACACCATATATTTT. It translates to CASRDGNSGNTIYF.

A remark on this clonotype: Possible read error: a much larger clone is one base away. The chain joins TRBV28 to TRBJ2-7; D remains ambiguous. The V and J ends lost 8 bases and 7 bases respectively, with 18 bases between them. Germline-derived CDR1 and CDR2 are MDHEN and SYDVKM. The CDR3 has 13 amino acids. DNA for the CDR3: TGTGCCAGCGGGTCTGGGGTGACTTGGGAGCAGTACTTC. Protein: CASGSGVTWEQYF.

The chain employs TRBV6-2 or TRBV6-3 and TRBJ1-2; D ambiguous. Germline V gene sequence: CDR1 MNHEY, CDR2 SVGEGT. This CDR3 has 12 amino acids. V was pared by 6 bases and J by 2 bases, with 7 bases between. The CDR3 sequence: CASRRANYGYTF. The CDR3 nucleotides are TGTGCCAGCAGACGGGCAAACTATGGCTACACCTTC.

Ten or more counts support this clonotype. The chain recombines TRBV7-9 with TRBJ2-7; no reliable D call. The CDR3 contains 16 residues. Germline-derived CDR1 and CDR2 are SEHNR and FQNEAQ (reference sequence). V lost 6 bases to trimming and J lost 3 bases, with 21 bases between them. The CDR3 protein is CASSRHGPRNNYEQYF. The DNA for the CDR3 is TGTGCCAGCAGTCGCCACGGCCCGAGGAATAACTACGAGCAGTACTTC.

This clonotype has a count of ten or more. This chain connects TRBV14 to TRBJ2-3; D is uncertain. Trimming cost V 8 bases and J 1 base, with 7 bases left between them. Germline CDR1 SGHDN, CDR2 FVKESK. There are 12 residues in the CDR3. This chain's CDR3 is CASAFGTDTQYF. The CDR3 nucleotides read TGTGCCAGCGCTTTCGGCACAGATACGCAGTATTTT.

This clonotype appeared many times. The genes are TRBV12-3 or TRBV12-4 and TRBJ2-7; 9 bases match TRBD1. V shed 6 bases, J shed 5 bases, and the junction held 5 bases outside the gene matches. This CDR3 region has 13 residues. CDR3 bases: TGTGCCAGCAGGGGGACAGGGCTTAACGAGCAGTACTTC. Translating it yields CASRGTGLNEQYF.

This clonotype occurred a few times. The chain employs TRBV20-1 and TRBJ2-2; possibly TRBD1 for D (6 bases). Germline CDR1 reads DFQATT; CDR2 reads SNEGSKA (reference sequence). V was pared by 4 bases and J by 6 bases, with 12 bases between. This CDR3 contains 13 residues. Here the CDR3 reads CSATRQDPGELFF. CDR3 nucleotide sequence: TGCAGTGCTACCCGACAGGATCCCGGGGAGCTGTTTTTT.

This clonotype was observed many times. The chain joins TRBV6-1 to TRBJ2-7; D is uncertain. The CDR3 is made up of 12 amino acids. Germline CDR1 MNHNS, CDR2 SASEGT. V was trimmed by 5 bases and J by 4 bases, leaving 9 bases between them. The CDR3 DNA follows: TGTGCCAGCAGTATGGGCCCTTACGAGCAGTACTTC. Its protein product is CASSMGPYEQYF.

This clonotype appeared a few times. The chain is built from TRBV28 and TRBJ2-6, with 7 nucleotides matching TRBD1. Trimming cost V 6 bases and J 2 bases; bases outside gene matches: 4. The germline gives CDR1 MDHEN, CDR2 SYDVKM. CDR3 length: 15 residues. The CDR3 loop is CASSQTGAGANVLTF. CDR3 DNA: TGTGCCAGCAGCCAAACAGGGGCTGGGGCCAACGTCCTGACTTTC.

The chain couples TRBV10-3 to TRBJ1-1; D possibly corresponds to TRBD1 (6 bases). The CDR3 totals 16 residues. Trimming removed 1 base from V and 0 bases from J, with 12 bases in between. Germline V gene data show CDR1 as ENHRY and CDR2 as SYGVKD. Here the CDR3 reads CAISEFPGQMNTEAFF. The CDR3 DNA sequence: TGTGCCATCAGTGAGTTTCCGGGACAAATGAACACTGAAGCTTTCTTT.

The chain combines TRBV4-3 with TRBJ2-7; 8 nucleotides agree with TRBD1. Per germline, CDR1 LGHNA and CDR2 YSLEER. The CDR3 totals 16 residues. Losses at the gene ends were 3 bases for V and 2 bases for J; bases not matched to a gene: 9. The CDR3 region has the DNA TGCGCCAGCAGCCAGCGGGCCGGGACAGGAGCCTACGAGCAGTACTTC. Translating gives CASSQRAGTGAYEQYF.

The table lists this clonotype with many counts. The chain is built from TRBV29-1 and TRBJ1-2; D gene uncertain. V was cut by 5 bases and J by 3 bases, with 10 bases left in between. The CDR3 spans 12 residues. Germline CDR1 is SQVTM and CDR2 is ANQGSEA. The DNA for the CDR3 is TGCAGCGTTACAGAGGGAGACTATGGCTACACCTTC. This encodes CSVTEGDYGYTF.

The table lists this clonotype with many counts. This chain connects TRBV6-2 or TRBV6-3 to TRBJ1-1; D unclear. The germline V gene has CDR1 MNHEY and CDR2 SVGEGT. CDR3 length equals 16 residues. V dropped 0 bases and J dropped 7 bases, with 18 bases sitting between them. The CDR3 sequence: CASSYSPFWPTLEAFF. The CDR3 DNA reads as TGTGCCAGCAGTTACTCGCCCTTTTGGCCGACTCTTGAAGCTTTCTTT.

CDR3 in amino acids: CASSQREGLAAYNEQFF. The CDR3 nucleotides read TGCGCCAGCAGCCAACGAGAAGGACTAGCGGCCTACAATGAGCAGTTCTTC. The chain is built from TRBV4-1 and TRBJ2-1, with 10 positions matching TRBD2. The CDR3 has 17 residues. Per germline, CDR1 MGHRA and CDR2 YSYEKL. V lost 2 bases to trimming and J lost 2 bases; unmatched junction nucleotides: 6.

This clonotype was detected ten times or more. The chain links TRBV28 to TRBJ2-7, with 7 bases fitting TRBD2. Germline V CDR1 and CDR2: MDHEN, SYDVKM. The CDR3 contains 11 residues. V trimming: 10 bases; J trimming: 3 bases; junction bases outside the gene matches: 3. The CDR3 DNA reads as TGTGCCACCACTAGCGTCTACGAGCAGTACTTC. The encoded protein is CATTSVYEQYF.

The V call is TRBV5-1, the J call TRBJ2-7, with D tentatively TRBD2 (6 bases). CDR1 is SGHRS and CDR2 is YFSETQ in the germline V gene. The V end lost 0 bases, the J end lost 0 bases, and 7 bases lay between the germline ends. CDR3 length equals 14 residues. The CDR3 here is CASSLDGSSYEQYF. In nucleotides, the CDR3 is TGCGCCAGCAGCTTGGACGGGAGCTCCTACGAGCAGTACTTC.

This clonotype occurred many times. The J gene is TRBJ2-1, the V gene TRBV5-1; D gene unclear. V lost 0 bases and J 0 bases, leaving 13 bases between the germline ends. The CDR3 sequence is 17 residues long. Germline loops: CDR1 SGHRS, CDR2 YFSETQ. CDR3: CASSLVAGGSSYNEQFF. As DNA, the CDR3 is TGCGCCAGCAGCTTGGTTGCAGGCGGAAGCTCCTACAATGAGCAGTTCTTC.